The present T cell receptor beta chain was sequenced within a study of blood T cell repertoires in COVID-19. In the study overall: Whether acute or convalescent, the COVID-19 samples came from the United States, Italy and Spain.

The sample holds a few counts of this clone. V shed 7 bases, J shed 8 bases, and the junction held 20 bases outside the gene matches. The CDR3 runs 18 residues. Germline V gene lookup returns CDR1 LNHDA and CDR2 SQIVND (reference sequence). Methods used by the authors: It was from reference gene primer amplification that nucleated cell counts were estimated. Here immunoSEQ multiplex PCR was the method, and the copy in TCRdb shows in-frame clones only, minus some. The DNA gave D and trimming, while V, J and clone size come from that table. The table lists more than 150,000 clones, 86% of them singletons.

The J gene is TRBJ1-3, the V gene TRBV19, with TRBD1 matching over 10 bases. The TCR was taken from an older man with active or convalescent COVID-19. Sequenced: peripheral blood. CDR3: CASTLLPPGQGLEDTIYF. CDR3 in DNA: TGTGCCAGTACTCTACTTCCTCCGGGACAGGGGTTAGAAGACACCATATATTTT. The full variable domain, rest sourced from reference TRBV19 and TRBJ1-3, is DGGITQSPKYLFRKEGQNVTLSCEQNLNHDAMYWYRQDPGQGLRLIYYSQIVNDFQKGDIAEGYSVSREKKESFPLTVTSAQKNPTAFYLCASTLLPPGQGLEDTIYFGEGSWLTVV.